The clone carrying this T cell receptor (beta chain) was found a few times. Its antigen is as yet unknown. Its ends do not fully match the called genes, so a read error is possible. The record originates from a study of cytomegalovirus exposure and HLA in healthy donors. Study details: A previous analysis identified 95 million to 130 million unique TCR beta sequences derived from around 200 million T cells.

PCR amplification relied on 60 Vbeta primers (plus 13 Jbeta primers). Measured with immunoSEQ multiplex PCR; TCRdb has only the in-frame clones, and not every one. Counted here are 100,000 to 120,000 clones, more than 65% occurring once; the ten biggest clones make up 6.2%. Germline CDR1 reads ENHRY; CDR2 reads SYGVKD. The CDR3 consists of 15 residues. Broader study findings: The majority of TCR sequences were rare, yet some public TCRs appeared in many donors. Follow-up analysis later connected one missense variant in DCLRE1C with trimming of TCR beta V- and J-genes. The study put about 180 TCR beta chains on its list as cytomegalovirus-associated.

This clonotype was sampled from a man aged 25 to 40 in good health and CMV-seropositive. Sequencing was carried out using PBMCs. The J gene is TRBJ2-7, the V gene TRBV10-3; perhaps TRBD2 as D (6 bases). CDR3: CASSYADGSSYEQYF. The CDR3 DNA is TGTGCCAGCAGTTACGCGGACGGGAGCTCCTACGAGCAGTACTTC.